The following is a T cell receptor (beta chain) sequence with its context. What it binds is unknown. Germline CDR1 SGDLS, CDR2 YYNGEE. The CDR3 is 15 amino acids. With 2 bases removed from V and 8 bases from J, the gap between germline ends came to 16 bases. The data stem from a study of T cell repertoires in ileal Crohn's disease. Eligibility required adulthood, ileal or ileocolonic Crohn's disease and indicated ileocolonic resection. Overall study results and limits: Mucosal expansions were suggested to be mainly CD8 T cells. Every patient over 26.8% clonality showed endoscopic recurrence.

TCRdb's table, derived via immunoSEQ multiplex PCR, lists solely in-frame clones and lacks some. The data hold 8,000 to 9,500 clones, with roughly four fifths observed a single time. The sequencing input was ileal tissue. V gene TRBV9 combines with J gene TRBJ1-4; D is possibly TRBD1 (6 bases). The sequence was collected from an adult with Crohn's disease. The CDR3 DNA is TGTGCCAGCAGCGTTTTTGGGGACATAGGAGAAAAACTGTTTTTT. This sequence encodes CASSVFGDIGEKLFF.